A selection of T cell receptor beta chains follows, all from one sample in a study of neurological immune-mediated disorders. TCRdb fed the 5' RACE reads into MiXCR, producing one record per CDR3 protein. The sample contains tens of thousands of distinct CDR3 sequences, roughly 8% of which appear only once. Sequences were obtained from PBMCs. Receptors originate from a woman aged 40 to 50 in good health. The CDR3 runs from the conserved cysteine through the conserved F or W. D genes are given only for firm matches. Size values are once, few and many counts, or a class for expanded clones, and some rows have none.

D,V,size,J,DNA,CDR3
-,TRBV18,-,TRBJ1-2,TGTGCCAGCTCACACCCCGGCGTTCTCTATGGCTACACCTTC,CASSHPGVLYGYTF
-,TRBV6-1,many,TRBJ2-2,TGTGCCCAAGGGGCGGACTTCACCGGGGAGCTGTTTTTT,CAQGADFTGELFF
-,TRBV24-1,many,TRBJ2-7,TGTGCCACCGGAAGACAGGCAGTTAAGGGCGAGCAGTACTTC,CATGRQAVKGEQYF
-,TRBV3-1,many,TRBJ1-1,TGTGCCAGCAGCCAAGATAGGGGTGAAGCTTTCTTT,CASSQDRGEAFF
-,TRBV20-1,many,TRBJ1-2,TGCAGTGCTGGACAGAGCTATGGCTACACCTTC,CSAGQSYGYTF
TRBD1,TRBV29-1,many,TRBJ2-2,TGCAGCGTTGAGCTTTGGGACAGGGCAGGTGGGGAGCTGTTTTTT,CSVELWDRAGGELFF
-,TRBV12-3/TRBV12-4,many,TRBJ2-5,TGTGCCAGCAGTTTATCGTCAGGGCGAGACACCCAGTACTTC,CASSLSSGRDTQYF
TRBD1,TRBV10-3,many,TRBJ2-7,TGTGCCATCAGTGAGTCCTGGCAGGGGGTTCCCTACGAGCAGTACTTC,CAISESWQGVPYEQYF
-,TRBV27,many,TRBJ2-7,TGTGCCAGCTCCCGGGACAACTCCTACGAGCAGTACTTC,CASSRDNSYEQYF
TRBD1,TRBV29-1,many,TRBJ1-2,TGCAGCGTTGATCCGGACAGGGGTTATGGCTACACCTTC,CSVDPDRGYGYTF
-,TRBV7-2,many,TRBJ2-7,TGTGCCAGCAGCTTAGCGGGGGACACCTTCTCCTACGAGCAGTACTTC,CASSLAGDTFSYEQYF
TRBD1,TRBV7-2,many,TRBJ2-7,TGTGCCAGCAGCTCCACAGGGGCCCCGACCTACGAGCAGTACTTC,CASSSTGAPTYEQYF
-,TRBV21-1,many,TRBJ1-3,TGTGCCAGCAGCAAATTTAGCAGGGAAGCAGGAGGAAACACCATATATTTT,CASSKFSREAGGNTIYF
-,TRBV15,many,TRBJ1-6,TGTGCCACCAGCAGACATGGGACATCACCCCTCCACTTT,CATSRHGTSPLHF
TRBD1,TRBV20-1,-,TRBJ1-2,TGCAGTGCTAGCATACAGGGGGCGGTTGGCTACACCTTC,CSASIQGAVGYTF
-,TRBV25-1,many,TRBJ1-4,TGTGCCAGCAGTGAAGATATCGGCGGTGAAAAACTGTTTTTT,CASSEDIGGEKLFF
-,TRBV20-1,many,TRBJ1-1,TGCAGTGCTATTACCAGGGCAAGGAACACTGAAGCTTTCTTT,CSAITRARNTEAFF
TRBD1,TRBV4-3,many,TRBJ2-2,TGCGCCAGCAGCCAAGATACGGGGACAGGGCGCACCGGGGAGCTGTTTTTT,CASSQDTGTGRTGELFF
TRBD1,TRBV6-1,-,TRBJ2-7,TGTGCCAGCAGGCCGACAGGGCCCGAGCAGTACTTC,CASRPTGPEQYF
TRBD1,TRBV5-5,many,TRBJ2-2,TGTGCCAGCAGCCCGGGGGACAGGATAAACACCGGGGAGCTGTTTTTT,CASSPGDRINTGELFF
TRBD2,TRBV20-1,many,TRBJ2-7,TGCAGTGCTAGAGACAGCGGGAGCCACTACGAGCAGTACTTC,CSARDSGSHYEQYF
-,TRBV6-5,many,TRBJ2-6,TGTGCCAGCAGTTACCCGGGCATTTCTGGGGCCAACGTCCTGACTTTC,CASSYPGISGANVLTF